This T cell receptor (beta chain) was sequenced in a study of blood T cell repertoires in COVID-19. Germline loops: CDR1 MGHRA, CDR2 YSYEKL. V lost 3 bases, J lost 0 bases, and 4 bases stayed unmatched. The CDR3 has 16 residues. Measured with immunoSEQ multiplex PCR; TCRdb has only the in-frame clones, and not every one. The sample carries over 450,000 clones, 85% to 90% recorded once. The chain couples TRBV4-1 to TRBJ2-7, with TRBD2 identical over 11 bases. Source material: peripheral blood. The clonotype originates from a woman in her fifties or sixties with COVID-19, enrolled during active disease. The CDR3 reads CASSQGLAVRSYEQYF. For the CDR3, the DNA is TGCGCCAGCAGCCAGGGACTAGCGGTCCGCTCCTACGAGCAGTACTTC.